The 3 T cell receptor beta chains below were found in one sample sequenced in a study of blood T cells in healthy people across ages. Combining a sample-barcoded 5' primer with a J-beta primer mix, a second PCR ran for roughly 7 to 12 cycles. MiXCR, run by TCRdb on the 5' RACE reads, gives a single entry per CDR3 protein. The sample lists approximately 830,000 distinct CDR3 sequences, less than 80% seen once, with approximately 30% in the top ten. The sample consisted of blood. These receptors all stem from a man aged 30 to 45 in good health.

The chain joins TRBV12-3 or TRBV12-4 to TRBJ2-1; 9 bases are shared with TRBD2. Trimming cost V 5 bases and J 4 bases; bases outside gene matches: 9. The CDR3 loop spans 16 amino acids. The CDR3 coding sequence is TGTGCCAGCAGTCTTGGGGGCGGGGGGGCGTACAATGAGCAGTTCTTC. Translating gives CASSLGGGGAYNEQFF.

This chain connects TRBV20-1 to TRBJ2-7; D is undetermined. Germline loops: CDR1 DFQATT, CDR2 SNEGSKA (reference sequence). The CDR3 consists of 13 residues. Trimming stripped 6 bases from V and 5 bases from J, with 17 bases between. Written as DNA, the CDR3 is TGCAGTGCCCCGGGCTTGCCTTCCAACGAGCAGTACTTC. It is translated as CSAPGLPSNEQYF.

The chain is built from TRBV4-2 and TRBJ2-4; the match to TRBD2 covers 14 bases. The germline V gene encodes CDR1 LGHNA and CDR2 YNFKEQ. Trimming took 1 base from V and 7 from J; bases not matched to a gene: 3. This CDR3 comprises 16 residues. The CDR3, as DNA: TGTGCCAGCAGCCAAGGACTAGCGGGGGGGCGTAACATTCAGTACTTC. This sequence encodes CASSQGLAGGRNIQYF.